This T cell receptor (beta chain) was sequenced for a study of breast tumors, draining lymph nodes, adjacent tissues. Study-wide points: Tumor T cell lymph node origin was a supported hypothesis, not proven.

The table lists this clonotype with many counts. What it binds is not known. Germline CDR1 reads SGHDN; CDR2 reads FVKESK. V was trimmed by 1 base and J by 5 bases, leaving 9 bases between them. This CDR3 contains 14 residues. Samples came from axillary lymph nodes draining the breast cancer. TCRdb redid the calling of the multiplex PCR reads with MiXCR, one entry per CDR3 protein. Counted here are about 94,000 distinct CDR3 sequences, more than 25% occurring once; the ten biggest clones make up 8% to 9%. Specimen: axillary lymph node tissue. The receptor's source is a female donor with breast cancer. Some clones in this sample may be carry-over from other donors' samples. The gene calls are TRBV14 and TRBJ2-4, with no clear D. CDR3: CASSQVGFENIQYF. The CDR3 DNA reads as TGTGCCAGCAGCCAAGTCGGGTTCGAAAACATTCAGTACTTC.